These 29 T cell receptor beta chains originate from one sample sequenced in a study of blood T cell repertoires in COVID-19. The table came from immunoSEQ multiplex PCR; TCRdb's copy has only in-frame clones and leaves some out. The sample lists 120,000 to 150,000 clones, around 80% occurring once. Sequenced material: peripheral blood. These receptors originate from a human donor in a cohort sampled during active COVID-19.

This clone was detected only a few times. The V call is TRBV6-2 or TRBV6-3, the J call TRBJ2-1; TRBD1 matches at 11 bases. This CDR3 is built from 15 residues. The V gene's germline CDR1 is MNHEY and CDR2 SVGEGT. The junction had 4 bases not matched to a gene; V was cut back by 5 bases and J by 4 bases. This CDR3 reads CASSHGQGAYNEQFF. The CDR3 DNA sequence: TGTGCCAGCAGTCACGGACAGGGGGCTTACAATGAGCAGTTCTTC.

The chain couples TRBV5-6 to TRBJ2-6, with D possibly matching TRBD2 (6 bases). Germline V gene data show CDR1 as SGHDT and CDR2 as YYEEEE. The germline V and J ends were trimmed by 0 bases and 0 bases, with 10 bases remaining between them. CDR3 length equals 17 residues. Here the CDR3 reads CASSLAGGSSGANVLTF. In DNA form, the CDR3 reads TGTGCCAGCAGCTTGGCTGGGGGGAGCTCTGGGGCCAACGTCCTGACTTTC.

The V gene is TRBV10-3, the J gene TRBJ2-1, with D perhaps matching TRBD2 (6 bases). CDR1 and CDR2 from the germline V gene are ENHRY and SYGVKD. The ends were cut back, 0 bases at V and 9 bases at J, with 12 bases in the middle. The CDR3 runs to 14 residues. The CDR3 is CAISESGGVGEQFF. In DNA, the CDR3 is TGTGCCATCAGTGAGTCTGGAGGGGTGGGTGAGCAGTTCTTC.

The chain joins TRBV4-3 to TRBJ2-3; TRBD2 matches 8 bases. This CDR3 is built from 14 residues. The V segment lost 2 bases and the J segment 14 bases; nucleotides outside the gene matches: 12. Germline-derived CDR1 and CDR2 are LGHNA and YSLEER. The CDR3 region is CASSQSLGRTSWYF. The CDR3 DNA follows: TGCGCCAGCAGCCAATCTCTGGGGAGGACTAGCTGGTATTTT.

This sequence joins TRBV29-1 and TRBJ2-5, with TRBD2 matching over 11 bases. J gave up 4 bases and V 8 bases, and 6 bases lay outside the gene matches. From germline, CDR1 is SQVTM and CDR2 ANQGSEA. This CDR3 spans 13 amino acids. The CDR3 region has the DNA TGCAGCTTCCTAGCGGGGGGAGGAGAGACCCAGTACTTC. It encodes CSFLAGGGETQYF. Together with reference TRBV29-1 and TRBJ2-5, the CDR3 gives the full variable domain: SAVISQKPSRDICQRGTSLTIQCQVDSQVTMMFWYRQQPGQSLTLIATANQGSEATYESGFVIDKFPISRPNLTFSTLTVSNMSPEDSSIYLCSFLAGGGETQYFGPGTRLLVL.

The J gene is TRBJ2-2, the V gene TRBV10-2, with TRBD1 matching over 11 bases. V trimming: 3 bases; J trimming: 5 bases; junction bases outside the gene matches: 14. Germline loops: CDR1 WSHSY, CDR2 SAAADI. The CDR3 consists of 19 residues. The CDR3 DNA reads as TGCGCCAGCAGTGACCCTGAACTGACCGGGACAGGGGGAACCGGGGAGCTGTTTTTT. The encoded protein is CASSDPELTGTGGTGELFF.

The chain couples TRBV28 to TRBJ2-1; no definite D call. Per the germline V gene, CDR1 is MDHEN and CDR2 is SYDVKM. The CDR3 covers 13 residues. The V gene lost 5 bases and the J gene lost 5 bases, with 10 bases spanning the gap. The CDR3: CASSRLRHNEQFF. DNA for the CDR3: TGTGCCAGCAGTCGCCTGCGGCACAATGAGCAGTTCTTC.

The genes are TRBV11-3 and TRBJ2-5; 8 nucleotides agree with TRBD1. CDR3 length: 13 amino acids. Germline V gene lookup returns CDR1 SGHNT and CDR2 YENEEA. The J segment lost 5 bases and the V segment lost 5 bases, leaving 4 bases of the junction unmatched. For the CDR3, the DNA is TGTGCCAGCAGCCACACAGGGGGGGAGACCCAGTACTTC. Protein sequence: CASSHTGGETQYF. Filled out from reference TRBV11-3 and TRBJ2-5, the complete variable domain reads EAGVVQSPRYKIIEKKQPVAFWCNPISGHNTLYWYLQNLGQGPELLIRYENEEAVDDSQLPKDRFSAERLKGVDSTLKIQPAELGDSAVYLCASSHTGGETQYFGPGTRLLVL.

The chain is built from TRBV5-8 and TRBJ1-5, with D perhaps TRBD1 (5 bases). The CDR3 loop spans 14 amino acids. The germline V gene has CDR1 SGHTS and CDR2 YDEGEE. V lost 4 bases, J lost 6 bases, and 14 bases lay in between. The CDR3 region has the DNA TGTGCCAGCAGCCCAGAATCCGGGGGTCAGCCCCAGCATTTT. Its translation is CASSPESGGQPQHF.

This sequence joins TRBV4-3 and TRBJ1-2; no reliable D call. The length of the CDR3 is 13 residues. Germline values: CDR1 LGHNA, CDR2 YSLEER. V lost 4 bases and J 6 bases, leaving 12 bases between the germline ends. CDR3 sequence reads: CASSLFSGDGYTF. As DNA, the CDR3 is TGCGCCAGCAGCCTCTTTTCAGGTGATGGCTACACCTTC.

The chain couples TRBV10-3 to TRBJ1-2; 9 bases agree with TRBD1. J lost 7 bases, V lost 3 bases, and 3 bases had no gene match. This CDR3 has 13 amino acids. Germline CDR1 ENHRY, CDR2 SYGVKD. In nucleotides, the CDR3 is TGTGCCATCAGTGAATCGGGACAGGGTGGCTACACCTTC. Translated: CAISESGQGGYTF.

The J gene is TRBJ2-5, the V gene TRBV4-3; D is unresolved. V was trimmed by 4 bases and J by 4 bases, leaving 10 bases between them. Germline assignment: CDR1 LGHNA and CDR2 YSLEER. CDR3 length: 13 amino acids. The CDR3 sequence: CASSPGSGETQYF. The CDR3 bases are TGCGCCAGCAGCCCCGGGTCTGGAGAGACCCAGTACTTC.

This sequence joins TRBV27 and TRBJ1-2; 8 nucleotides agree with TRBD1. Unmatched junction bases numbered 5, after V lost 6 bases and J lost 5 bases. This CDR3 comprises 13 residues. Per the germline V gene, CDR1 is MNHEY and CDR2 is SMNVEV (reference sequence). The CDR3 loop reads CASSRTGTYGYTF. CDR3 nucleotide sequence: TGTGCCAGCAGCCGGACAGGGACTTATGGCTACACCTTC.

This clone is a singleton in its sample. The chain combines TRBV28 with TRBJ2-5; 8 bases agree with TRBD2. The CDR3 has 15 amino acids. CDR1 MDHEN and CDR2 SYDVKM come from the germline V gene. V lost 4 bases and J lost 5; bases outside the gene matches: 9. Here the CDR3 DNA reads TGTGCCAGCAGTTCGGCCGGGACTAGTTCGGAGACCCAGTACTTC. This sequence encodes CASSSAGTSSETQYF.

This rearrangement joins TRBV28 to TRBJ1-5; 7 nucleotides align to TRBD1. V shed 5 bases, J shed 0 bases, and the junction held 7 bases outside the gene matches. Germline lookup yields CDR1 MDHEN and CDR2 SYDVKM. The CDR3 contains 16 residues. CDR3 sequence reads: CASSRDSLNSNQPQHF. The DNA of the CDR3 is TGTGCCAGCAGTCGGGACAGCCTAAATAGCAATCAGCCCCAGCATTTT.

This CDR3 is CASSLAFDPLYGYTF. The CDR3 bases are TGCGCCAGCAGCCTAGCCTTTGACCCCCTTTATGGCTACACCTTC. V usage is TRBV5-1 and J usage is TRBJ1-2; D is unresolved. CDR1 SGHRS and CDR2 YFSETQ come from the germline V gene. The CDR3 runs 15 residues. Trimming took off 4 bases at V and 5 bases at J, with 18 bases between the two ends. Filled out from reference TRBV5-1 and TRBJ1-2, the complete variable domain reads KAGVTQTPRYLIKTRGQQVTLSCSPISGHRSVSWYQQTPGQGLQFLFEYFSETQRNKGNFPGRFSGRQFSNSRSEMNVSTLELGDSALYLCASSLAFDPLYGYTFGSGTRLTVV.

This clone has a handful of counts. The V gene is TRBV5-5, the J gene TRBJ2-7; tentative D call: TRBD1 (5 bases). This CDR3 region has 16 residues. Germline loops: CDR1 SGHKS, CDR2 YYEKEE (reference sequence). The germline V and J ends were trimmed by 0 bases and 5 bases, with 18 bases remaining between them. The CDR3: CASSLAKVPGQDEQYF. Here the CDR3 DNA reads TGTGCCAGCAGCTTGGCCAAGGTCCCAGGGCAGGACGAGCAGTACTTC.

The chain links TRBV11-3 to TRBJ2-4; 7 bases line up with TRBD1. With V trimmed by 0 bases and J by 3 bases, 11 bases remained unmatched. The CDR3 runs 18 residues. The germline V gene has CDR1 SGHNT and CDR2 YENEEA. The DNA for the CDR3 is TGTGCCAGCAGCTTAGAAAGGGGGACAGAGAGAGTCAAAAACATTCAGTACTTC. This codes for CASSLERGTERVKNIQYF.

The chain recombines TRBV5-1 with TRBJ1-3; D ambiguous. The germline V gene has CDR1 SGHRS and CDR2 YFSETQ. The CDR3 spans 15 residues. Between the trimmed V and J ends, which lost 2 bases and 0 bases, there was a span of 9 bases. CDR3 loop: CASSFDGVSGNTIYF. CDR3 in DNA: TGCGCCAGCAGCTTCGACGGGGTCTCTGGAAACACCATATATTTT.

This clone was seen a single time. The V and J genes are TRBV27 and TRBJ2-3, with TRBD1 matching over 7 bases. Unmatched junction bases numbered 13, after V lost 6 bases and J lost 4 bases. Germline V lookup: CDR1 MNHEY, CDR2 SMNVEV (reference sequence). The CDR3 is made up of 16 amino acids. CDR3 DNA: TGTGCCAGCAGCTATGACGGCAGGGGGAAGGCAGATACGCAGTATTTT. The encoded protein is CASSYDGRGKADTQYF.

This chain joins TRBV5-1 and TRBJ1-2; D not certain. There are 11 residues in the CDR3. The germline CDR1 and CDR2 sequences are SGHRS and YFSETQ. The germline V and J ends were trimmed by 2 bases and 8 bases, with 7 bases remaining between them. CDR3 sequence reads: CASSLSGGYTF. CDR3 sequence (DNA): TGCGCCAGCAGCTTATCGGGGGGCTACACCTTC.

Only one count was recorded for this clone. The chain uses TRBV7-9 and TRBJ1-1, with TRBD1 matching 8 bases. Germline CDR1 and CDR2: SEHNR and FQNEAQ (reference sequence). After removal of 5 bases from V and 6 bases from J, the junction contained 8 bases not matched to a gene. The CDR3 runs to 14 residues. The CDR3 DNA reads as TGTGCCAGCAGCCCGCCGGGACAGGAGGCTGAAGCTTTCTTT. Protein: CASSPPGQEAEAFF. The variable domain in full, completed from reference TRBV7-9 and TRBJ1-1, reads DTGVSQNPRHKITKRGQNVTFRCDPISEHNRLYWYRQTLGQGPEFLTYFQNEAQLEKSRLLSDRFSAERPKGSFSTLEIQRTEQGDSAMYLCASSPPGQEAEAFFGQGTRLTVV.

The chain has TRBV7-8 and TRBJ1-2, with D perhaps matching TRBD1 (6 bases). The CDR3 loop spans 14 amino acids. CDR1 SGHVS and CDR2 FQNEAQ come from the germline V gene. The germline V and J ends were trimmed by 1 base and 4 bases, with 10 bases remaining between them. CDR3 sequence (DNA): TGTGCCAGCAGCTTAGAAAGACAGGTCTATGGCTACACCTTC. This translates into CASSLERQVYGYTF.

This chain links TRBV30 with TRBJ1-4, with a weak D call TRBD1 (5 bases). V was clipped by 2 bases and J by 3 bases, with 25 bases between them. Germline V gene lookup returns CDR1 GTSNPN and CDR2 SVGIG (reference sequence). CDR3 length: 19 amino acids. The CDR3 bases are TGTGCCTGGAGTTCCGGGACTCGGGGGTCAAAGTGGGCTAATGAAAAACTGTTTTTT. It codes for CAWSSGTRGSKWANEKLFF. Filled out from reference TRBV30 and TRBJ1-4, the complete variable domain reads SQTIHQWPATLVQPVGSPLSLECTVEGTSNPNLYWYRQAAGRGLQLLFYSVGIGQISSEVPQNLSASRPQDRQFILSSKKLLLSDSGFYLCAWSSGTRGSKWANEKLFFGSGTQLSVL.

This chain connects TRBV11-2 to TRBJ2-7; 8 bases are shared with TRBD2. The CDR3 has 14 amino acids. Germline CDR1 SGHAT, CDR2 FQNNGV. J gave up 5 bases and V 1 base, and 4 bases lay outside the gene matches. CDR3 residues: CASSLGAGGHEQYF. The CDR3 DNA reads as TGTGCCAGCAGCTTAGGGGCGGGGGGCCACGAGCAGTACTTC.

The DNA of the CDR3 is TGTGCCAGCAGTCCGTGGACAGGGGGCACGTCTCCCGGCTACACCTTC. Encoded protein: CASSPWTGGTSPGYTF. The V and J genes are TRBV27 and TRBJ1-2, with 11 bases fitting TRBD1. Germline loops: CDR1 MNHEY, CDR2 SMNVEV (reference sequence). V shed 5 bases and J 8 bases; nucleotides not matched to a gene: 13. CDR3 length: 16 amino acids.

This chain connects TRBV24-1 to TRBJ2-5; TRBD2 matches at 8 bases. This CDR3 is built from 15 residues. Germline values: CDR1 KGHDR, CDR2 SFDVKD. Trimming at V came to 4 bases and at J to 2 bases, leaving 5 bases not matched to a gene. CDR3 protein: CATSDQVAGQETQYF. The CDR3 DNA sequence: TGTGCCACCAGTGACCAGGTAGCGGGGCAAGAGACCCAGTACTTC.

This chain joins TRBV4-2 and TRBJ1-2, with unresolved D. Trimming took 1 base from V and 8 from J, leaving 14 bases between them. The CDR3 extends over 14 amino acids. CDR1 is LGHNA and CDR2 is YNFKEQ in the germline V gene. CDR3 sequence (DNA): TGTGCCAGCAGCCAAGTGGAGATCCCCGGCGGCTACACCTTC. This translates into CASSQVEIPGGYTF.

The chain combines TRBV19 with TRBJ1-1; the match to TRBD1 covers 8 bases. The V gene end was trimmed by 7 bases and the J gene end by 5 bases; junction bases not matched to a gene: 12. In germline, CDR1 is LNHDA, CDR2 SQIVND (reference sequence). The CDR3 spans 15 residues. Here the CDR3 reads CASTTAQGAGTEAFF. The CDR3 bases are TGTGCCAGTACCACCGCCCAGGGGGCGGGAACTGAAGCTTTCTTT.